This is a list of T cell receptor beta chains from one sample in a study of blood T cell repertoires in COVID-19. Sequenced by immunoSEQ multiplex PCR; TCRdb stores in-frame clones only, minus some. The sample records fewer than 300,000 clones, 80% to 95% being singletons. The sequenced sample consisted of peripheral blood. Receptors were obtained from a young woman with COVID-19, enrolled during active disease. CDR3s include the opening cysteine and the closing phenylalanine or tryptophan. A D gene is named only where the DNA matches it firmly. The size entry is marked missing in some rows and otherwise reads once, few, many or a size class.

D: TRBD1
V: TRBV30
size: NA
J: TRBJ1-4
DNA: TGTGCCTGGAGGAGGGGGACAGGAGCCCTTGAAAAACTGTTTTTT
CDR3: CAWRRGTGALEKLFF

D: TRBD1
V: TRBV29-1
size: NA
J: TRBJ1-1
DNA: TGCAGCGTTGACCGGGGACAGTCTGAAGCTTTCTTT
CDR3: CSVDRGQSEAFF

D: NA
V: TRBV20-1
size: once
J: TRBJ1-2
DNA: TGCAGTGCCAGGGAAGAGAATGGCTACACCTTC
CDR3: CSAREENGYTF

D: TRBD2
V: TRBV5-1
size: NA
J: TRBJ2-1
DNA: TGCGCCAGCAGCTTGCTCCGAACCCTAGGACTAGCGGGAGGGAGTGAGCAGTTCTTC
CDR3: CASSLLRTLGLAGGSEQFF

D: TRBD2
V: TRBV6-5
size: NA
J: TRBJ2-7
DNA: TGTGCCAGCAGTTCGCGAGTGGGCGGGAGCAAGTACTTC
CDR3: CASSSRVGGSKYF

D: NA
V: TRBV27
size: NA
J: TRBJ1-2
DNA: TGTGCCAGCAGTTTAAGGTGGGAGGGAACAGGCGGCTACACCTTC
CDR3: CASSLRWEGTGGYTF

D: NA
V: TRBV30
size: NA
J: TRBJ1-5
DNA: TGTGCCTGGAGCGGGGGGGATAGCAATCAGCCCCAGCATTTT
CDR3: CAWSGGDSNQPQHF

D: NA
V: TRBV29-1
size: NA
J: TRBJ1-1
DNA: TGCAGCGCGGAGACAGGTCTGAACACTGAAGCTTTCTTT
CDR3: CSAETGLNTEAFF

D: NA
V: TRBV12-3/TRBV12-4
size: NA
J: TRBJ1-2
DNA: TGTGCCAGCAGTCAGGACAGTCAGTATGGCTACACCTTC
CDR3: CASSQDSQYGYTF

D: TRBD2
V: TRBV28
size: NA
J: TRBJ2-1
DNA: TGTGCCAGCAGTACCCCGGGAGGCGGGACCTACAATGAGCAGTTCTTC
CDR3: CASSTPGGGTYNEQFF

D: NA
V: TRBV3-1/TRBV3-2
size: NA
J: TRBJ2-7
DNA: TGTGCCAGCAGCCAAGGGCCTAGCTCCTACGAGCAGTACTTC
CDR3: CASSQGPSSYEQYF

D: TRBD2
V: TRBV19
size: NA
J: TRBJ2-1
DNA: TGTGCCAGTAGTATAGACTCGGGACTAGCAGTCAATGAGCAGTTCTTC
CDR3: CASSIDSGLAVNEQFF

D: NA
V: TRBV10-3
size: once
J: TRBJ2-1
DNA: TGTGCCACCGCCGAGGGCAACAATGAGCAGTTCTTC
CDR3: CATAEGNNEQFF

D: NA
V: TRBV4-1
size: NA
J: TRBJ2-7
DNA: TGCGCCAGCAGCCAAGAAGGAAGGGGTTACCTCTACGAGCAGTACTTC
CDR3: CASSQEGRGYLYEQYF

D: TRBD1
V: TRBV19
size: NA
J: TRBJ2-1
DNA: TGTGCCAGTACCGGGACAGTGACCTACAATGAGCAGTTCTTC
CDR3: CASTGTVTYNEQFF

D: TRBD1
V: TRBV10-2
size: NA
J: TRBJ1-5
DNA: TGCGCCACCCAACAGGGGGCTCGGGGTCAGCCCCAGCATTTT
CDR3: CATQQGARGQPQHF

D: TRBD1
V: TRBV5-4
size: NA
J: TRBJ1-2
DNA: TGTGCCAGCAGTTTTGGACAGGCTGACTATGGCTACACCTTC
CDR3: CASSFGQADYGYTF

D: NA
V: TRBV7-2
size: NA
J: TRBJ2-1
DNA: TGTGCCAGCAGCTTAGAGGGGACAAACGCCTACAATGAGCAGTTCTTC
CDR3: CASSLEGTNAYNEQFF

D: NA
V: TRBV7-9
size: NA
J: TRBJ1-4
DNA: TGTGCCAGCAGCTTATCCCCGGGGTTAGGTGAAAAACTGTTTTTT
CDR3: CASSLSPGLGEKLFF

D: NA
V: TRBV21-1
size: NA
J: TRBJ2-6
DNA: TGTGCCAGCAGCAAATCGCGACAGGGGGCCAACGTCCTGACTTTC
CDR3: CASSKSRQGANVLTF

D: NA
V: TRBV7-9
size: NA
J: TRBJ1-1
DNA: TGTGCCAGCAGCTTAGTTAGGGGCCTCACTGAAGCTTTCTTT
CDR3: CASSLVRGLTEAFF

D: TRBD1
V: TRBV11-2
size: NA
J: TRBJ2-2
DNA: TGTGCCATCACAATACCCCGGGACAGGGTTTTTTTCGACACCGGGGAGCTGTTTTTT
CDR3: CAITIPRDRVFFDTGELFF

D: NA
V: TRBV12-3/TRBV12-4
size: NA
J: TRBJ2-2
DNA: TGTGCCAGCAGTCGAGGTAACACCGGGGAGCTGTTTTTT
CDR3: CASSRGNTGELFF

D: NA
V: TRBV11-2
size: NA
J: TRBJ2-5
DNA: TGTGCCAGCAGCTTGCCGGGAACGGAGACCCAGTACTTC
CDR3: CASSLPGTETQYF

D: TRBD2
V: TRBV5-1
size: NA
J: TRBJ2-3
DNA: TGCGCCAGCAGCGCCGGGACTAGCGAGTTCACGCAGTATTTT
CDR3: CASSAGTSEFTQYF

D: NA
V: TRBV30
size: NA
J: TRBJ2-1
DNA: TGTGCCTGGAGTGTACCGACTCCCACCACCGCTAATGAGCAGTTCTTC
CDR3: CAWSVPTPTTANEQFF

D: NA
V: TRBV6-5
size: once
J: TRBJ1-1
DNA: TGTGCCAGCAGCCGGGGACATAAGAACACTGAAGCTTTCTTT
CDR3: CASSRGHKNTEAFF

D: TRBD1
V: TRBV2
size: NA
J: TRBJ1-5
DNA: TGTGCCACTACGGGACAGTTAAATCAGCCCCAGCATTTT
CDR3: CATTGQLNQPQHF

D: TRBD2
V: TRBV5-1
size: NA
J: TRBJ2-1
DNA: TGCGCCAGTTTCCGTAGCGGGAGTTACAATGAGCAGTTCTTC
CDR3: CASFRSGSYNEQFF

D: NA
V: TRBV7-6
size: NA
J: TRBJ1-6
DNA: TGTGCCAGCAGCTTAGATCCTCCTCCGGGATCACCCCTCCACTTT
CDR3: CASSLDPPPGSPLHF

D: NA
V: TRBV4-2
size: NA
J: TRBJ2-1
DNA: TGTGCCAGCAGCCATCCGGGACTTGGAAATGAGCAGTTCTTC
CDR3: CASSHPGLGNEQFF

D: NA
V: TRBV25-1
size: NA
J: TRBJ1-2
DNA: TGTGCCAGCAGTCCACAGGGACACTATGGCTACACCTTC
CDR3: CASSPQGHYGYTF

D: TRBD1
V: TRBV5-8
size: NA
J: TRBJ1-3
DNA: TGTGCCAGCAGCGGATGGGGGACAGTGCTCTCTGGAAACACCATATATTTT
CDR3: CASSGWGTVLSGNTIYF

D: TRBD1
V: TRBV3-1/TRBV3-2
size: NA
J: TRBJ1-4
DNA: TGTGCCAGCAGTAAGGGACAGGGGGGTGAAAAACTGTTTTTT
CDR3: CASSKGQGGEKLFF

D: NA
V: TRBV5-1
size: NA
J: TRBJ2-3
DNA: TGCGCCAGCAGCACCACAGGGTTTAGCACAGATACGCAGTATTTT
CDR3: CASSTTGFSTDTQYF

D: NA
V: TRBV28
size: NA
J: TRBJ2-3
DNA: TGTGCCAGCAGTTTAATCCCGAGGACAGATACGCAGTATTTT
CDR3: CASSLIPRTDTQYF

D: NA
V: TRBV3-1/TRBV3-2
size: few
J: TRBJ2-2
DNA: TGTGCCAGCAGCTACCTCAGGGATGGCGGGGAGCTGTTTTTT
CDR3: CASSYLRDGGELFF